The T cell receptor (beta chain) under discussion was sequenced for a study of blood T cell repertoires in COVID-19. Study-wide background: Samples taken during acute and convalescent COVID-19 were collected in the United States, Italy and Spain.

The CDR3 sequence is 14 residues long. Trimming at V came to 3 bases and at J to 4 bases, leaving 2 bases not matched to a gene. Germline CDR1 and CDR2: LGHDT and YNNKEL (reference sequence). Some clones are missing from TCRdb's copy, which holds only in-frame ones; the method was immunoSEQ multiplex PCR. The data hold 470,000 or so clones, with nearly 90% observed a single time. This sequence joins TRBV3-1 (or the pseudogene TRBV3-2) and TRBJ1-3; 8 bases map to TRBD1. The source is a young woman with acute COVID-19. The sequenced sample consisted of PBMCs or T cells enriched from blood (not recorded which). CDR3 sequence: CASSHRDRGNTIYF. The CDR3 DNA is TGTGCCAGCAGCCACCGGGACAGGGGAAACACCATATATTTT.